These 31 T cell receptor beta chains were sequenced from one sample in a study of glioma-infiltrating T cells after dendritic cell vaccination (dated by TCRdb to 2016 to 2018). Library generation was performed with the immunoSEQ multiplex PCR assay. TCRdb took this table from immuneACCESS and kept in-frame rearrangements with V and J called. Such tables lack part of the clones; where checked against another copy, unresolved V genes explain under half of the gap, and the rest is unexplained. The sample has approximately 92,000 clones on record, 65% to 85% of them singletons. 4.5% to 5.5% of the sample lies in the top ten. The time point label corresponds to: after dendritic cell vaccination, including at tumor progression/relapse. The material sequenced was blood, taken after dendritic cell vaccination. The receptors originated from a human donor with glioblastoma.

This clone showed up just a few times. The chain recombines TRBV29-1 with TRBJ1-2; D possibly corresponds to TRBD1 (6 bases). The V gene's germline CDR1 is SQVTM and CDR2 ANQGSEA. The CDR3 runs to 13 residues. V dropped 8 bases and J dropped 1 base, with 14 bases sitting between them. The CDR3 is CSLRTDDNYGYTF. The CDR3 coding sequence is TGCAGCCTTCGGACAGACGATAACTATGGCTACACCTTC.

The gene calls are TRBV7-9 and TRBJ1-2; no clear D. The CDR3 is 15 residues long. CDR1 is SEHNR, CDR2 FQNEAQ, per germline (reference sequence). Trimming took 2 bases from V and 7 from J, leaving 17 bases between them. The CDR3 sequence is CASSLMATPDIGYTF. CDR3 coding DNA: TGTGCCAGCAGCTTAATGGCAACCCCAGATATTGGCTACACCTTC.

V usage is TRBV11-2 and J usage is TRBJ2-2, with 11 positions matching TRBD2. The germline gives CDR1 SGHAT, CDR2 FQNNGV. The V gene end was trimmed by 5 bases and the J gene end by 6 bases; junction bases not matched to a gene: 5. The CDR3 runs to 15 residues. The DNA of the CDR3 is TGTGCCAGCAGCGAGACTAGCGGGGTGTCCGGGGAGCTGTTTTTT. Translation gives CASSETSGVSGELFF.

This clone came up a few times. The chain joins TRBV5-6 to TRBJ1-2; D is unresolved. The V gene lost 0 bases and the J gene lost 1 base, with 10 bases spanning the gap. The CDR3 has 15 residues. The germline gives CDR1 SGHDT, CDR2 YYEEEE. The CDR3 protein is CASSLAGRVNYGYTF. CDR3 DNA sequence: TGTGCCAGCAGCTTGGCAGGCCGAGTTAACTATGGCTACACCTTC.

The genes are TRBV1 and TRBJ2-3; the table's D call TRBD2 went unverified against the DNA. TRBV1 represents a pseudogene. The CDR3 runs to 14 residues. The CDR3 protein is CTSSQDSGGDTQYF. CDR3 nucleotides: TGCACCAGCAGCCAAGATTCGGGAGGGGATACGCAGTATTTT.

The CDR3 DNA follows: TGTGCCAGCTCACCTTCTACAAACAGCGGGATCGAGCCAACTAATGAAAAACTGTTTTTT. As protein: CASSPSTNSGIEPTNEKLFF. The rearrangement links TRBV18 to TRBJ1-4; D is unresolved. The CDR3 has 20 amino acids. V lost 3 bases and J 0 bases, leaving 23 bases between the germline ends. Looked up from germline, CDR1 is KGHSH and CDR2 is LQKENI.

V usage is TRBV5-1 and J usage is TRBJ1-2; D unclear. CDR1 and CDR2 (germline): SGHRS, YFSETQ. CDR3 length equals 13 residues. The ends were cut back, 0 bases at V and 8 bases at J, with 11 bases in the middle. For the CDR3, the DNA is TGCGCCAGCAGCTTGGAGGCGACGGGGGGCTACACCTTC. Translating gives CASSLEATGGYTF.

This clone was seen a few times. The CDR3 region has the DNA TGTGCCAGCAGCTTGGGGGGGCAGGCTAATGAAAAACTGTTTTTT. Amino acid sequence: CASSLGGQANEKLFF. The chain couples TRBV5-4 to TRBJ1-4; possible D gene TRBD1, 6 bases. The CDR3 has 15 residues. Germline V gene sequence: CDR1 SGHNT, CDR2 YYREEE (reference sequence). The V end lost 0 bases, the J end lost 3 bases, and 9 bases lay between the germline ends.

The genes are TRBV7-8 and TRBJ1-1; D ambiguous. This CDR3 contains 17 residues. CDR1 and CDR2 from the germline V gene are SGHVS and FQNEAQ. V lost 5 bases and J lost 2, with 21 bases in between. The CDR3 region has the DNA TGTGCCAGCAGCACCCGGCTAATGGTAGGGAGAAACACTGAAGCTTTCTTT. This gives the protein CASSTRLMVGRNTEAFF.

This chain links TRBV28 with TRBJ2-1, with TRBD2 as a possible D gene (5 bases). Per the germline V gene, CDR1 is MDHEN and CDR2 is SYDVKM. Trimming stripped 9 bases from V and 9 bases from J, with 18 bases between. CDR3 size: 13 residues. The DNA for the CDR3 is TGTGCCAGTCCCAAACTAGTAGCGACTGAGCAGTTCTTC. It is translated as CASPKLVATEQFF.

This clone was detected only once. The rearrangement joins TRBV7-2 to TRBJ2-7; TRBD2 matches at 9 bases. CDR1 is SGHTA and CDR2 is FQGNSA in the germline V gene. CDR3 size: 17 residues. Trimming at V came to 1 base and at J to 0 bases, leaving 7 bases not matched to a gene. The CDR3 spells CASSLVPSGTNSYEQYF. Written as DNA, the CDR3 is TGTGCCAGCAGCTTAGTACCTAGCGGGACTAACTCCTACGAGCAGTACTTC.

This clone was observed a few times. This chain links TRBV4-1 with TRBJ1-5, with TRBD1 as a possible D gene (6 bases). V lost 4 bases to trimming and J lost 3 bases, with 13 bases between them. CDR3 length: 15 residues. CDR1 and CDR2 from the germline V gene are MGHRA and YSYEKL. The CDR3 DNA follows: TGCGCCAGCAGCCCCAGGGGAGGGGTCAATCAGCCCCAGCATTTT. Its protein product is CASSPRGGVNQPQHF.

The rearrangement uses TRBV30 and TRBJ1-1; TRBD1 aligns across 10 bases. The junction had 5 bases not matched to a gene; V was cut back by 3 bases and J by 4 bases. The CDR3 is made up of 14 amino acids. Looked up from germline, CDR1 is GTSNPN and CDR2 is SVGIG (reference sequence). In DNA form, the CDR3 reads TGTGCCTGGAGGTTGGGACAGGGGCTCACTGAAGCTTTCTTT. Amino acids: CAWRLGQGLTEAFF.

The chain carries TRBV2 and TRBJ2-7; a weak D match, TRBD1 (6 bases). The CDR3 totals 12 residues. The germline V gene has CDR1 SNHLY and CDR2 FYNNEI. Trimming stripped 6 bases from V and 6 bases from J, with 12 bases between. The CDR3 loop is CASSLQGGEQYF. The CDR3, as DNA: TGTGCCAGCAGCCTACAAGGGGGCGAGCAGTACTTC. The full variable domain, completed using reference TRBV2 and TRBJ2-7, is EPEVTQTPSHQVTQMGQEVILRCVPISNHLYFYWYRQILGQKVEFLVSFYNNEISEKSEIFDDQFSVERPDGSNFTLKIRSTKLEDSAMYFCASSLQGGEQYFGPGTRLTVT.

This clone has a single count. The rearrangement uses TRBV4-1 and TRBJ1-1, with D unresolved. CDR3 length equals 15 residues. The V and J ends lost 0 bases and 2 bases respectively, with 10 bases between them. Germline loops: CDR1 MGHRA, CDR2 YSYEKL. The CDR3 DNA reads TGCGCCAGCAGCCAAGATCTTCGGAGAAACACTGAAGCTTTCTTT. It encodes CASSQDLRRNTEAFF.

The chain uses TRBV6-1 and TRBJ1-2; TRBD1 matches at 11 bases. Losses at the gene ends were 4 bases for V and 4 bases for J; bases not matched to a gene: 14. The germline V gene has CDR1 MNHNS and CDR2 SASEGT. CDR3 length equals 18 residues. Here the CDR3 reads CASSGALRTGGAGYGYTF. CDR3 sequence (DNA): TGTGCCAGCAGTGGGGCGCTACGGACAGGGGGCGCGGGCTATGGCTACACCTTC.

The rearrangement uses TRBV5-1 and TRBJ2-5; D is unresolved. The V gene lost 2 bases and the J gene lost 5 bases, with 4 bases spanning the gap. The CDR3 loop spans 11 amino acids. Per germline, CDR1 SGHRS and CDR2 YFSETQ. The CDR3 bases are TGCGCCAGCAGCTTCGGGGAGACCCAGTACTTC. Translating it yields CASSFGETQYF.

This sequence joins TRBV5-1 and TRBJ2-1; D may be TRBD1 (5 bases). V was clipped by 4 bases and J by 4 bases, with 9 bases between them. Germline V gene data show CDR1 as SGHRS and CDR2 as YFSETQ. The length of the CDR3 is 13 residues. CDR3 sequence reads: CASSIQVYNEQFF. Written as DNA, the CDR3 is TGCGCCAGCAGCATACAGGTATACAATGAGCAGTTCTTC.

In this sample, this clone turned up a few times. This chain's CDR3 is CASSLDGDTNYGYTF. Here the CDR3 DNA reads TGCGCCAGCAGCTTGGACGGAGATACTAACTATGGCTACACCTTC. V is TRBV5-1 and J is TRBJ1-2; unclear D gene. The CDR3 contains 15 residues. The germline V gene has CDR1 SGHRS and CDR2 YFSETQ. V lost 0 bases, J lost 0 bases, and 9 bases lay in between.

This chain links TRBV30 with TRBJ1-6; D remains unclear. The germline V and J ends were trimmed by 1 base and 1 base, with 11 bases remaining between them. Germline V gene sequence: CDR1 GTSNPN, CDR2 SVGIG (reference sequence). The CDR3 runs 16 residues. The CDR3 sequence is CAWSADGGSYNSPLHF. The CDR3 DNA reads as TGTGCCTGGAGTGCGGACGGAGGGTCCTATAATTCACCCCTCCACTTT.

V is TRBV6-1 and J is TRBJ2-1; 8 nucleotides align to TRBD1. This CDR3 is built from 15 residues. J was trimmed by 0 bases and V by 6 bases; bases with no gene match: 4. CDR1 is MNHNS, CDR2 SASEGT, per germline. CDR3 coding DNA: TGTGCCAGCAGGGATACAGGGGGCTCCTACAATGAGCAGTTCTTC. Its protein product is CASRDTGGSYNEQFF.

The chain joins TRBV6-1 to TRBJ2-7, with 15 bases identical to TRBD2. Germline V CDR1 and CDR2: MNHNS, SASEGT. V gave up 4 bases and J gave up 6 bases; unmatched junction bases: 4. This CDR3 has 15 residues. The CDR3 region is CASSGGLAGGPEQYF. The CDR3 region has the DNA TGTGCCAGCAGTGGCGGACTAGCGGGAGGGCCCGAGCAGTACTTC.

The chain employs TRBV9 and TRBJ1-2, with D perhaps TRBD1 (5 bases). The CDR3 length is 16 residues. The germline gives CDR1 SGDLS, CDR2 YYNGEE. The V end lost 0 bases, the J end lost 8 bases, and 20 bases lay between the germline ends. The CDR3 is CASSVATGDRRGGYTF. The DNA of the CDR3 is TGTGCCAGCAGCGTAGCTACGGGGGACCGGAGAGGGGGCTACACCTTC. Supplemented by reference TRBV9 and TRBJ1-2, the full variable domain reads DSGVTQTPKHLITATGQRVTLRCSPRSGDLSVYWYQQSLDQGLQFLIQYYNGEERAKGNILERFSAQQFPDLHSELNLSSLELGDSALYFCASSVATGDRRGGYTFGSGTRLTVV.

This clone was seen a handful of times. The rearrangement joins TRBV5-1 to TRBJ2-5; 7 bases agree with TRBD1. Per the germline V gene, CDR1 is SGHRS and CDR2 is YFSETQ. With 4 bases clipped from V and 3 bases from J, the junction kept 3 bases outside the gene matches. This CDR3 has 13 amino acids. Written as DNA, the CDR3 is TGCGCCAGCAGCCTCGACAGGGAAGAGACCCAGTACTTC. Translation: CASSLDREETQYF. The full variable domain, in which reference TRBV5-1 and TRBJ2-5 provide the parts outside the CDR3, is KAGVTQTPRYLIKTRGQQVTLSCSPISGHRSVSWYQQTPGQGLQFLFEYFSETQRNKGNFPGRFSGRQFSNSRSEMNVSTLELGDSALYLCASSLDREETQYFGPGTRLLVL.

This CDR3 is CASSKTSGGGNEQFF. Here the CDR3 DNA reads TGTGCCAGTAGTAAAACTAGCGGGGGGGGGAATGAGCAGTTCTTC. The V call is TRBV19, the J call TRBJ2-1; 13 nucleotides match TRBD2. The CDR3 sequence is 15 residues long. V lost 4 bases, J lost 7 bases, and 4 bases stayed unmatched. The germline gives CDR1 LNHDA, CDR2 SQIVND (reference sequence). The full variable domain, its missing parts supplied by reference TRBV19 and TRBJ2-1, is DGGITQSPKYLFRKEGQNVTLSCEQNLNHDAMYWYRQDPGQGLRLIYYSQIVNDFQKGDIAEGYSVSREKKESFPLTVTSAQKNPTAFYLCASSKTSGGGNEQFFGPGTRLTVL.

The genes are TRBV10-2 and TRBJ1-1; maybe TRBD1 (6 bases). The germline V gene encodes CDR1 WSHSY and CDR2 SAAADI. V dropped 0 bases and J dropped 5 bases, with 16 bases sitting between them. The CDR3 is made up of 16 amino acids. CDR3 nucleotide sequence: TGCGCCAGCAGTGAGTCCCCTCAGGGGTGGGGAACTGAAGCTTTCTTT. Its protein is CASSESPQGWGTEAFF.

This chain joins TRBV6-5 and TRBJ2-7; TRBD2 matches at 10 bases. Germline loops: CDR1 MNHEY, CDR2 SVGAGI. The CDR3 is 14 amino acids. After removal of 7 bases from V and 2 bases from J, the junction contained 5 bases not matched to a gene. In DNA form, the CDR3 reads TGTGCCAGCACCAGACTAGCGGGTACCTACGAGCAGTACTTC. It codes for CASTRLAGTYEQYF.

The chain links TRBV27 to TRBJ2-7; the D gene is possibly TRBD1 (6 bases). Per germline, CDR1 MNHEY and CDR2 SMNVEV (reference sequence). Trimming stripped 5 bases from V and 2 bases from J, with 13 bases between. This CDR3 contains 14 residues. The CDR3 DNA reads TGTGCCAGCAGTCTGGGGACACCCGCCTACGAGCAGTACTTC. Its protein product is CASSLGTPAYEQYF.

The V call is TRBV10-3, the J call TRBJ2-7, with 11 bases that match TRBD2. CDR1 is ENHRY, CDR2 SYGVKD, per germline. This CDR3 is 14 amino acids long. V was pared by 8 bases and J by 4 bases, with 7 bases of the junction left unmatched. The CDR3 nucleotides read TGTGCCATCGGGGGCGCTAGCGGGAGGTACGAGCAGTACTTC. Its translation is CAIGGASGRYEQYF.

This chain joins TRBV4-1 and TRBJ2-7; 8 bases line up with TRBD1. From germline, CDR1 is MGHRA and CDR2 YSYEKL. The length of the CDR3 is 16 residues. J gave up 2 bases and V 2 bases, and 8 bases lay outside the gene matches. CDR3 sequence reads: CASSQLPTGETYEQYF. The CDR3 region has the DNA TGCGCCAGCAGCCAATTACCGACAGGGGAAACCTACGAGCAGTACTTC.

The J gene is TRBJ2-7, the V gene TRBV7-8; TRBD1 matches at 9 bases. The CDR3 spans 13 residues. With 5 bases clipped from V and 7 bases from J, the junction kept 6 bases outside the gene matches. CDR1 and CDR2 (germline): SGHVS, FQNEAQ. The CDR3 region is CASSPDRGREQYF. The CDR3 nucleotides are TGTGCCAGCAGCCCCGACAGGGGGAGGGAGCAGTACTTC.